These 7 T cell receptor beta chains were all obtained from the same sample, sequenced in a study of cytomegalovirus exposure and HLA in healthy donors. Assay used: immunoSEQ multiplex PCR; TCRdb lists only in-frame clones, some missing. The repertoire holds about 160,000 clones, with roughly nine tenths as singletons. Sequences were obtained from PBMCs. The origin of the receptors is a man between 18 and 35 years old in good health and CMV-seropositive.

The rearrangement joins TRBV10-3 to TRBJ2-5; 10 nucleotides agree with TRBD1. J gave up 5 bases and V 3 bases, and 6 bases lay outside the gene matches. Germline loops: CDR1 ENHRY, CDR2 SYGVKD. This CDR3 has 15 residues. The CDR3 DNA reads as TGTGCCATCAGTGAAACAGGGACAGGGGCGGAGACCCAGTACTTC. It yields the protein CAISETGTGAETQYF.

The rearrangement joins TRBV12-5 to TRBJ2-5, with TRBD2 matching 7 bases. There are 15 residues in the CDR3. Germline lookup yields CDR1 LGHNT and CDR2 FRNRAP. J lost 2 bases, V lost 3 bases, and 6 bases had no gene match. The CDR3 DNA is TGTGCTAGTGGTTTAAGCGGGGCCCCTCAAGAGACCCAGTACTTC. It is translated as CASGLSGAPQETQYF.

This clone has a handful of counts. The rearrangement uses TRBV27 and TRBJ1-5; no reliable D call. With 5 bases removed from V and 0 bases from J, the gap between germline ends came to 5 bases. The CDR3 has 13 amino acids. CDR1 is MNHEY and CDR2 is SMNVEV in the germline V gene (reference sequence). CDR3 in DNA: TGTGCCAGCAGTAAAGCTAGCAATCAGCCCCAGCATTTT. It is translated as CASSKASNQPQHF.

J is TRBJ2-7 and V is TRBV5-4; 8 nucleotides agree with TRBD2. V shed 4 bases, J shed 0 bases, and the junction held 6 bases outside the gene matches. The CDR3 has 15 residues. Per germline, CDR1 SGHNT and CDR2 YYREEE (reference sequence). The CDR3: CASSPTSGSSYEQYF. DNA of the CDR3: TGTGCCAGCAGCCCTACTAGCGGTAGCTCCTACGAGCAGTACTTC.

The rearrangement joins TRBV15 to TRBJ2-7; TRBD2 aligns across 7 bases. CDR1 is LNHNV, CDR2 YYDKDF, per germline (reference sequence). The V gene end was trimmed by 3 bases and the J gene end by 4 bases; junction bases not matched to a gene: 0. This CDR3 contains 12 residues. CDR3 nucleotides: TGTGCCACCAGCAGGGGAGGGTACGAGCAGTACTTC. This sequence encodes CATSRGGYEQYF.

The V call is TRBV19, the J call TRBJ2-1, with a tentative D call TRBD1 (6 bases). This CDR3 spans 15 amino acids. The ends were cut back, 5 bases at V and 8 bases at J, with 19 bases in the middle. CDR1 LNHDA and CDR2 SQIVND come from the germline V gene (reference sequence). The DNA of the CDR3 is TGTGCCAGTAGTGCGGTCGCACAGGGAGTGGATGAGCAGTTCTTC. Protein: CASSAVAQGVDEQFF.

The J gene is TRBJ2-2, the V gene TRBV6-1; 8 positions agree with TRBD2. V dropped 6 bases and J dropped 5; count of bases not matched to a gene: 8. Germline CDR1 reads MNHNS; CDR2 reads SASEGT. This CDR3 region has 15 residues. The CDR3 loop reads CASRRAGGGTGELFF. The DNA for the CDR3 is TGTGCCAGCAGGAGGGCGGGCGGGGGGACCGGGGAGCTGTTTTTT.